The 12 T cell receptor beta chains presented below share a single source sample, sequenced in a study of T cell responses to AZD1222 COVID-19 vaccine. The table came from immunoSEQ multiplex PCR; TCRdb's copy has only in-frame clones and leaves some out. The repertoire holds about 79,000 clones, more than 70% seen once, with less than 25% in the top ten. The specimen was peripheral blood, collected on day 0 of AZD1222 vaccination. The receptors were gathered from an adult in good health.

The chain recombines TRBV4-1 with TRBJ2-2; TRBD2 is a possible D gene (7 bases). CDR1 MGHRA and CDR2 YSYEKL come from the germline V gene. The V gene lost 0 bases and the J gene lost 7 bases, with 12 bases spanning the gap. The CDR3 contains 15 residues. The chain's CDR3 is CASSQDGGAGGELFF. The CDR3 coding sequence is TGCGCCAGCAGCCAAGATGGGGGGGCAGGCGGGGAGCTGTTTTTT.

V usage is TRBV27 and J usage is TRBJ2-5, with D perhaps TRBD1 (7 bases). The CDR3 totals 13 residues. In germline, CDR1 is MNHEY, CDR2 SMNVEV (reference sequence). V lost 6 bases and J 2 bases, leaving 10 bases between the germline ends. The CDR3 region is CASSAGGQETQYF. The CDR3 nucleotides read TGTGCCAGCAGCGCAGGGGGGCAAGAGACCCAGTACTTC.

Of note for this clone: The junction does not match germline at one end; this may be a read error. The J gene is TRBJ1-5, the V gene TRBV18, with D perhaps TRBD1 (6 bases). This CDR3 contains 14 residues. Germline CDR1 is KGHSH and CDR2 is LQKENI. The DNA for the CDR3 is TGTGCCAGCTCACCAGGGTCGGGGGCCCGCGCCGTGTATTTT. It specifies CASSPGSGARAVYF.

The chain combines TRBV5-1 with TRBJ1-5, with 7 bases fitting TRBD1. The germline gives CDR1 SGHRS, CDR2 YFSETQ. Trimming cost V 0 bases and J 1 base; bases outside gene matches: 1. The CDR3 extends over 15 amino acids. This CDR3 is CASSLEGASNQPQHF. As DNA, the CDR3 is TGCGCCAGCAGCTTGGAGGGGGCCAGCAATCAGCCCCAGCATTTT. Full variable domain (missing parts from reference TRBV5-1 and TRBJ1-5): KAGVTQTPRYLIKTRGQQVTLSCSPISGHRSVSWYQQTPGQGLQFLFEYFSETQRNKGNFPGRFSGRQFSNSRSEMNVSTLELGDSALYLCASSLEGASNQPQHFGDGTRLSIL.

The chain recombines TRBV11-3 with TRBJ2-1; TRBD2 aligns across 11 bases. J gave up 5 bases and V 0 bases, and 6 bases lay outside the gene matches. The CDR3 runs 17 residues. CDR1 and CDR2 (germline): SGHNT, YENEEA. The DNA for the CDR3 is TGTGCCAGCAGCTTAGATGGGACTAGCGGAATCAACAATGAGCAGTTCTTC. Encoded protein: CASSLDGTSGINNEQFF. Supplemented by reference TRBV11-3 and TRBJ2-1, the full variable domain reads EAGVVQSPRYKIIEKKQPVAFWCNPISGHNTLYWYLQNLGQGPELLIRYENEEAVDDSQLPKDRFSAERLKGVDSTLKIQPAELGDSAVYLCASSLDGTSGINNEQFFGPGTRLTVL.

The rearrangement uses TRBV29-1 and TRBJ2-1, with a tentative D call TRBD2 (6 bases). V was pared by 4 bases and J by 12 bases, with 7 bases between. Germline V gives CDR1 SQVTM, CDR2 ANQGSEA. The CDR3 spans 9 residues. CDR3 nucleotides: TGCAGCGTTGGCGGGGCGCAGTTCTTC. Translating gives CSVGGAQFF.

The genes are TRBV6-5 and TRBJ2-4; D may match TRBD1 or TRBD2 (5 bases each). CDR1 is MNHEY and CDR2 is SVGAGI in the germline V gene. CDR3 length: 13 residues. V shed 6 bases and J shed 11 bases, with 17 bases lying between them. This chain's CDR3 is CASSRDQTGVQYF. CDR3 bases: TGTGCCAGCAGCCGGGACCAAACGGGCGTTCAGTACTTC.

The chain carries TRBV4-1 and TRBJ2-7; D unresolved. Trimming took off 1 base at V and 0 bases at J, with 10 bases between the two ends. Germline CDR1 reads MGHRA; CDR2 reads YSYEKL. There are 15 residues in the CDR3. The CDR3 nucleotides read TGCGCCAGCAGCCAAGGAGCCCAAAGCTCCTACGAGCAGTACTTC. Its protein product is CASSQGAQSSYEQYF.

The chain joins TRBV2 to TRBJ2-1; D is unclear. CDR1 and CDR2 (germline): SNHLY, FYNNEI. Trimming removed 4 bases from V and 7 bases from J, with 5 bases in between. CDR3 size: 11 residues. The DNA for the CDR3 is TGTGCCAGCAGTGTTCATAATGAGCAGTTCTTC. This sequence encodes CASSVHNEQFF.

This CDR3 reads CASSRNRDTTYEQYF. In DNA form, the CDR3 reads TGCGCCAGCAGCCGGAACCGGGACACAACCTACGAGCAGTACTTC. This chain connects TRBV5-1 to TRBJ2-7; possible D gene TRBD1, 6 bases. The CDR3 is 15 residues long. CDR1 and CDR2 (germline): SGHRS, YFSETQ. The ends were cut back, 4 bases at V and 2 bases at J, with 16 bases in the middle.

V is TRBV15 and J is TRBJ2-7; 10 bases fit TRBD2. V trimming: 3 bases; J trimming: 2 bases; junction bases outside the gene matches: 4. This CDR3 contains 15 residues. Germline-derived CDR1 and CDR2 are LNHNV and YYDKDF (reference sequence). The CDR3 nucleotides read TGTGCCACCAGCAGTCAAGCGGGAGGGGCCTACGAGCAGTACTTC. This sequence encodes CATSSQAGGAYEQYF.

The chain is built from TRBV2 and TRBJ1-5; 7 bases are a match to TRBD1. The junction had 6 bases not matched to a gene; V was cut back by 4 bases and J by 3 bases. The length of the CDR3 is 15 residues. CDR1 SNHLY and CDR2 FYNNEI come from the germline V gene. The DNA for the CDR3 is TGTGCCAGCAGTGGACAGGGAACAAACAATCAGCCCCAGCATTTT. This encodes CASSGQGTNNQPQHF.